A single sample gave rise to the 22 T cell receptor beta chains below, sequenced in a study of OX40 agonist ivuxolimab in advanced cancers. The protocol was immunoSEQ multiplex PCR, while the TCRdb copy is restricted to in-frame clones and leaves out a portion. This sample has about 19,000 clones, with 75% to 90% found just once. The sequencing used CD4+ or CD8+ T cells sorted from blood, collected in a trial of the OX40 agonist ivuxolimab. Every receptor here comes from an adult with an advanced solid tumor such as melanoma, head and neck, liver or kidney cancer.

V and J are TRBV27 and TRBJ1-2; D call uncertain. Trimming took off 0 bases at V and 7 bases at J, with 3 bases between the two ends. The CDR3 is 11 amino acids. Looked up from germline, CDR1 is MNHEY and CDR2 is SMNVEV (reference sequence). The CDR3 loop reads CASSLSPGYTF. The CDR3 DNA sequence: TGTGCCAGCAGTTTATCGCCTGGCTACACCTTC.

Written as DNA, the CDR3 is TGTGCCAGTAGTCCCAGGGGGCTGCGTGAGCAGTACTTC. Protein sequence: CASSPRGLREQYF. The V and J genes are TRBV19 and TRBJ2-7; TRBD1 matches at 8 bases. Germline CDR1 reads LNHDA; CDR2 reads SQIVND (reference sequence). The V segment lost 5 bases and the J segment 7 bases; nucleotides outside the gene matches: 7. This CDR3 is built from 13 residues.

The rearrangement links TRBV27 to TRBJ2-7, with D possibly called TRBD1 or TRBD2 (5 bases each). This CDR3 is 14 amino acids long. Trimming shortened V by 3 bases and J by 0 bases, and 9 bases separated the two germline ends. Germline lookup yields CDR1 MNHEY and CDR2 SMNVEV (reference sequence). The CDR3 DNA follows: TGTGCCAGCAGTTTCAAGGGGAGCTCCTACGAGCAGTACTTC. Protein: CASSFKGSSYEQYF.

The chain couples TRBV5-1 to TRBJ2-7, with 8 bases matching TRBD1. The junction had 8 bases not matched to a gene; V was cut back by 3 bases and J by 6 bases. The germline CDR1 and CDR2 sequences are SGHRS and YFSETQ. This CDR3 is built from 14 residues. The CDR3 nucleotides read TGCGCCAGCAGCTACCGACAGGGGACCTCCGAGCAGTACTTC. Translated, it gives CASSYRQGTSEQYF.

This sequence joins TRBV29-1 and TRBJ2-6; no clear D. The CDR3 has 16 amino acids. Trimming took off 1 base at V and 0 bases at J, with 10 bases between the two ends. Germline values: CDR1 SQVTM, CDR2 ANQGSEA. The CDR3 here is CSVEVPGHSGANVLTF. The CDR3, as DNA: TGCAGCGTTGAAGTCCCTGGGCACTCTGGGGCCAACGTCCTGACTTTC.

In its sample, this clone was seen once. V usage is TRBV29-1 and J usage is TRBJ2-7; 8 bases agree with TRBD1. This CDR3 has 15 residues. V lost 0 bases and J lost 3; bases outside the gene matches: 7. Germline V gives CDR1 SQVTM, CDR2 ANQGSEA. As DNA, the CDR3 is TGCAGCGTTGAAGATAGGGAGGACAGGGACTACGAGCAGTACTTC. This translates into CSVEDREDRDYEQYF.

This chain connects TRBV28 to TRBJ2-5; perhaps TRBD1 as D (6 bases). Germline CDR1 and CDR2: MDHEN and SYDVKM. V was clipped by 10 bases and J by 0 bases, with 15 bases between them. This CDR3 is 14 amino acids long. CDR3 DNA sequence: TGTGCCACCTCAGAGAGGGGGTACCAAGAGACCCAGTACTTC. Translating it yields CATSERGYQETQYF. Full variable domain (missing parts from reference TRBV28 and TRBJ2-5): DVKVTQSSRYLVKRTGEKVFLECVQDMDHENMFWYRQDPGLGLRLIYFSYDVKMKEKGDIPEGYSVSREKKERFSLILESASTNQTSMYLCATSERGYQETQYFGPGTRLLVL.

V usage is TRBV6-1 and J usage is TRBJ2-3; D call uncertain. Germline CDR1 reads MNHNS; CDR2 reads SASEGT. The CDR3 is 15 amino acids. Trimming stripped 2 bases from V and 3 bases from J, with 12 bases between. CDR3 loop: CASSERALYTDTQYF. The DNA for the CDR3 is TGTGCCAGCAGTGAACGGGCCCTATATACAGATACGCAGTATTTT.

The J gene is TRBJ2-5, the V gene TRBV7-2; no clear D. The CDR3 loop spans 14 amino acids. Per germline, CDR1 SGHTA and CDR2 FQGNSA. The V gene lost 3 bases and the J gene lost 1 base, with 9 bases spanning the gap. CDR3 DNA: TGTGCCAGCAGCTTGAGTCACCCCCAAGAGACCCAGTACTTC. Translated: CASSLSHPQETQYF.

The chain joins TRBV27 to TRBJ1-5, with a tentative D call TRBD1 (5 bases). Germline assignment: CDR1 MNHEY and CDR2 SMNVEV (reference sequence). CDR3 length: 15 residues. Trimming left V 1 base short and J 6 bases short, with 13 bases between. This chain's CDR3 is CASSLFGGVGQPQHF. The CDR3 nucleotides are TGTGCCAGCAGTTTATTCGGAGGGGTGGGTCAGCCCCAGCATTTT.

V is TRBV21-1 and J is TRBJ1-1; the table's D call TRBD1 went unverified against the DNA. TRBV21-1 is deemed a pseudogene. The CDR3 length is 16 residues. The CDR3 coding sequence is TGTGCCAGCAGCAAATGGCAGGGATTGCAGAGGAGTGAAGCTTTCTTT. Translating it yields CASSKWQGLQRSEAFF.

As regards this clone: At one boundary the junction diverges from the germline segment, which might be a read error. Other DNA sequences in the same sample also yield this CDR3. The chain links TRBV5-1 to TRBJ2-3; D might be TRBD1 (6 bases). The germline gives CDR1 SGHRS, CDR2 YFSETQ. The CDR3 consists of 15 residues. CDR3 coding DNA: TGTGCCAGCAGCTCGGGACAATATGGCACAGATACGCAGTATTTT. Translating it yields CASSSGQYGTDTQYF.

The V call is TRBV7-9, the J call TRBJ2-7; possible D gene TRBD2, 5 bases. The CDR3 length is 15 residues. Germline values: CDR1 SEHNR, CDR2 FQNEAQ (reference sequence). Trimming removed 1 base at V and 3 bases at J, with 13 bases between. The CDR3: CASSLGVRGGYEQYF. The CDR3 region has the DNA TGTGCCAGCAGCTTAGGGGTAAGAGGAGGCTACGAGCAGTACTTC.

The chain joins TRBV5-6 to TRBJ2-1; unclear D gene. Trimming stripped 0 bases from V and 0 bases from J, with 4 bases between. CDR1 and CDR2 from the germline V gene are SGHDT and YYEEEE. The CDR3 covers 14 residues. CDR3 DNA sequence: TGTGCCAGCAGCTTGGGCAGCTCCTACAATGAGCAGTTCTTC. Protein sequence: CASSLGSSYNEQFF.

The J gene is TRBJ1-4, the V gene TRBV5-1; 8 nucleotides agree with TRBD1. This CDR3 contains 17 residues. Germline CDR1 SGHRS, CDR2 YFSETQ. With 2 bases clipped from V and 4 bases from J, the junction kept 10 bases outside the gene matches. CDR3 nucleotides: TGCGCCAGCAGCTTCCGTGGACAGGGCTCGGTTAATGAAAAACTGTTTTTT. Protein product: CASSFRGQGSVNEKLFF.

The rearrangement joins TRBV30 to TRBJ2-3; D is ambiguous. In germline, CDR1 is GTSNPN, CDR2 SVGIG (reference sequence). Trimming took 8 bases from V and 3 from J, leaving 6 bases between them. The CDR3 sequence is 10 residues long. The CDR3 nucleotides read TGTGCCGCCTGGACAGATACGCAGTATTTT. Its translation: CAAWTDTQYF.

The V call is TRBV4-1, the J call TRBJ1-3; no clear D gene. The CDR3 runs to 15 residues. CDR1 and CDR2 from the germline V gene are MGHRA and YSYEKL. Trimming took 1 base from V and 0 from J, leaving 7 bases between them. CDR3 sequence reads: CASSQGAGSGNTIYF. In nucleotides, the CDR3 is TGCGCCAGCAGCCAAGGGGCAGGCTCTGGAAACACCATATATTTT.

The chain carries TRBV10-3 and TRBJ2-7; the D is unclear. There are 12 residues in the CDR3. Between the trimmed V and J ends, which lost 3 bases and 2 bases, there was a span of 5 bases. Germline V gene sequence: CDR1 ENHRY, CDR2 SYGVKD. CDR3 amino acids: CAISDSTYEQYF. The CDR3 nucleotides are TGTGCCATCAGTGACTCAACCTACGAGCAGTACTTC.

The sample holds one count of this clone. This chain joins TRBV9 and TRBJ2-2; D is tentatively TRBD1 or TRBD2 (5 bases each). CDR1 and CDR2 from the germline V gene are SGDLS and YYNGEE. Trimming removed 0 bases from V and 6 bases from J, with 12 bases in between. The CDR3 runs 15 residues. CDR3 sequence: CASSVGGALAGELFF. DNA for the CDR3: TGTGCCAGCAGCGTAGGAGGGGCCCTCGCCGGGGAGCTGTTTTTT.

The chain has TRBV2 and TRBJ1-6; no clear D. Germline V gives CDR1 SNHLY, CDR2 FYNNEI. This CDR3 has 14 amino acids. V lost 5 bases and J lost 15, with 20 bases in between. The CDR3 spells CASSPRTIESGLHF. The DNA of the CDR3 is TGTGCCAGCAGTCCGAGGACCATCGAAAGTGGCCTCCACTTT.

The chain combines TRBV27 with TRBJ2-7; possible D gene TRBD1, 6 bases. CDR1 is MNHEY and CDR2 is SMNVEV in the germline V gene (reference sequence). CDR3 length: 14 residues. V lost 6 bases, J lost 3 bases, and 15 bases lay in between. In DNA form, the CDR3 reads TGTGCCAGCAGCCGTACAGGGAACCTCTACGAGCAGTACTTC. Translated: CASSRTGNLYEQYF.

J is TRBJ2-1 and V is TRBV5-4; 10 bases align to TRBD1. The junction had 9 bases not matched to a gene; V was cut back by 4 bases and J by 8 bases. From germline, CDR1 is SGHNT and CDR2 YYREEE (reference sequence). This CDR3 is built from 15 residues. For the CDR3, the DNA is TGTGCCAGCAGCCCCCGGGACAGGGGAATCTATGAGCAGTTCTTC. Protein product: CASSPRDRGIYEQFF.